Presented here are 4 T cell receptor beta chains from one specimen sequenced in a study of PD-1 blockade in classical Hodgkin lymphoma. Time point reported: cycle 4 day 1 (C4D1), after more than five weeks of nivolumab. The patients all showed relapse after autologous stem cell transplantation, while their brentuximab vedotin exposure varied. Researchers used magnetic negative selection to pull out pure CD4+ T cells from thawed PBMCs. TCRdb keeps only in-frame clones here, not all; method: immunoSEQ multiplex PCR. The data hold 20,000 to 25,000 clones, with under 75% observed a single time. The sample here was CD4+ T cells from blood, taken before the fourth cycle of nivolumab. The receptor source for this set is a human donor with classical Hodgkin lymphoma.

The chain combines TRBV27 with TRBJ2-1, with TRBD2 matching over 8 bases. CDR3 length equals 15 residues. V was pared by 8 bases and J by 2 bases, with 8 bases of the junction left unmatched. Per the germline V gene, CDR1 is MNHEY and CDR2 is SMNVEV (reference sequence). The CDR3 sequence: CASHSGGGTYNEQFF. CDR3 in DNA: TGTGCCAGCCACTCCGGGGGGGGCACCTACAATGAGCAGTTCTTC.

V gene TRBV7-3 combines with J gene TRBJ1-6, with 7 nucleotides matching TRBD1. J gave up 6 bases and V 2 bases, and 7 bases lay outside the gene matches. CDR3 length: 16 residues. CDR1 and CDR2 from the germline V gene are SGHTA and FQGTGA. CDR3 region: CASSLRAGGSNSPLHF. The CDR3 DNA is TGTGCCAGCAGCTTACGGGCAGGGGGGAGTAATTCACCCCTCCACTTT.

V and J are TRBV7-8 and TRBJ1-3; D call uncertain. In germline, CDR1 is SGHVS, CDR2 FQNEAQ. The CDR3 is 14 amino acids. Trimming pared 2 bases from V and 2 bases from J, leaving 7 bases between. This CDR3 is CASSLTRTGNTIYF. The CDR3 DNA sequence: TGTGCCAGCAGCTTAACAAGGACTGGAAACACCATATATTTT.

The chain is built from TRBV2 and TRBJ2-7, with TRBD2 matching over 7 bases. The CDR3 has 14 residues. Germline loops: CDR1 SNHLY, CDR2 FYNNEI. The V and J ends lost 6 bases and 1 base, in that order; junction bases with no gene match: 6. The DNA for the CDR3 is TGTGCCAGCAGGCTACCGGGGGGATCCTACGAGCAGTACTTC. Protein product: CASRLPGGSYEQYF.